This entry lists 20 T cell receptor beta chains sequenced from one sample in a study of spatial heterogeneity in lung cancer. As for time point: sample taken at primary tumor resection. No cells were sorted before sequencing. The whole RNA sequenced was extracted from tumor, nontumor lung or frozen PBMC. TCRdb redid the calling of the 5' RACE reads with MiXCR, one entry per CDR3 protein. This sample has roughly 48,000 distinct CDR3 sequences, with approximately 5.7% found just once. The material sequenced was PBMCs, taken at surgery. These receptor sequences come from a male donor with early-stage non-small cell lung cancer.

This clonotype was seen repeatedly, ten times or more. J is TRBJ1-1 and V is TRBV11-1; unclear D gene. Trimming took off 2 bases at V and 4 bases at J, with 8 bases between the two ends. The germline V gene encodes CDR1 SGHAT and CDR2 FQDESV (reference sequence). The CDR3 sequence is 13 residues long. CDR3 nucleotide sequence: TGTGCCAGCAGCTTAAGACGAGGCACTGAAGCTTTCTTT. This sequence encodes CASSLRRGTEAFF.

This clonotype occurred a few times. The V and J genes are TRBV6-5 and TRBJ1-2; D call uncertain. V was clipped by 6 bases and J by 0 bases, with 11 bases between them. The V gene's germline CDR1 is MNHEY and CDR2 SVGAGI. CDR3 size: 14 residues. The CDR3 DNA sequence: TGTGCCAGCAGCCTAGCTGAGTCTAACTATGGCTACACCTTC. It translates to CASSLAESNYGYTF.

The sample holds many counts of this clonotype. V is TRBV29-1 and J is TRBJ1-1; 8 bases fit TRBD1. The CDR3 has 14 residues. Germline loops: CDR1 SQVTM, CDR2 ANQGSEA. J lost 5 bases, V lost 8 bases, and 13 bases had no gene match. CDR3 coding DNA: TGCAGCTCCTCCTTGGACAGGGTGGATACTGAAGCTTTCTTT. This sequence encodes CSSSLDRVDTEAFF. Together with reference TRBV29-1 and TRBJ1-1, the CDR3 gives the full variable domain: SAVISQKPSRDICQRGTSLTIQCQVDSQVTMMFWYRQQPGQSLTLIATANQGSEATYESGFVIDKFPISRPNLTFSTLTVSNMSPEDSSIYLCSSSLDRVDTEAFFGQGTRLTVV.

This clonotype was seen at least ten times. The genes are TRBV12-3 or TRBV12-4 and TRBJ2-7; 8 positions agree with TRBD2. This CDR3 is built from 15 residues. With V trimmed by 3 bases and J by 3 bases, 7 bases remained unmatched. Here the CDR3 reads CASSFLAGGVYEQYF. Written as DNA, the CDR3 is TGTGCCAGCAGTTTCCTGGCGGGAGGAGTCTACGAGCAGTACTTC.

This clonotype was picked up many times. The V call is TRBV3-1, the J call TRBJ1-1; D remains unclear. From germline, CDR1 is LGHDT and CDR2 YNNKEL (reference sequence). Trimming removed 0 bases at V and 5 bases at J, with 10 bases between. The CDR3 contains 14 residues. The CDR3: CASSQELGRTEAFF. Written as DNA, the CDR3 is TGTGCCAGCAGCCAAGAACTCGGTCGGACTGAAGCTTTCTTT.

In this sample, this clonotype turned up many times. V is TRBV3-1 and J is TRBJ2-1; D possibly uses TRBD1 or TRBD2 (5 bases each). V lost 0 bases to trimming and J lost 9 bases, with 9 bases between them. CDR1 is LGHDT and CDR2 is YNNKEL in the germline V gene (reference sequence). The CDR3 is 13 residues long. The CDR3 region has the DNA TGTGCCAGCAGCCAAGATGGGGGTAGTGAGCAGTTCTTC. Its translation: CASSQDGGSEQFF.

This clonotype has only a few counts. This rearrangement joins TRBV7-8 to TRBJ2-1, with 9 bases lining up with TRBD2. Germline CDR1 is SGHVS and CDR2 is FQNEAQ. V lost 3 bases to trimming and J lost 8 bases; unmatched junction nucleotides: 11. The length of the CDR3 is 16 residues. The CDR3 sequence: CASSFGRLAGRDEQFF. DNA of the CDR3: TGTGCCAGCAGCTTCGGAAGGCTAGCGGGACGGGATGAGCAGTTCTTC.

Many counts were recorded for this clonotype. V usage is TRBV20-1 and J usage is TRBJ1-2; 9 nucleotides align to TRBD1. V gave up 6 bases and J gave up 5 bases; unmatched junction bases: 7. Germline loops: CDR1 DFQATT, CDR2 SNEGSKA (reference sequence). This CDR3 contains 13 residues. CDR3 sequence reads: CSATTGTGYGYTF. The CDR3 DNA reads TGCAGTGCAACGACCGGGACAGGGTATGGCTACACCTTC.

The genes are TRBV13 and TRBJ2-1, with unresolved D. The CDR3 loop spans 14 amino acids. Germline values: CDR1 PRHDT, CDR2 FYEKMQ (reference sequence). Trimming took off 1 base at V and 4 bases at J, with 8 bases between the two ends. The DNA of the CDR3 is TGTGCCAGCAGCTTAGTCGCGACTTACAATGAGCAGTTCTTC. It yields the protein CASSLVATYNEQFF. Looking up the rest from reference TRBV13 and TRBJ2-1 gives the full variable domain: AAGVIQSPRHLIKEKRETATLKCYPIPRHDTVYWYQQGPGQDPQFLISFYEKMQSDKGSIPDRFSAQQFSDYHSELNMSSLELGDSALYFCASSLVATYNEQFFGPGTRLTVL.

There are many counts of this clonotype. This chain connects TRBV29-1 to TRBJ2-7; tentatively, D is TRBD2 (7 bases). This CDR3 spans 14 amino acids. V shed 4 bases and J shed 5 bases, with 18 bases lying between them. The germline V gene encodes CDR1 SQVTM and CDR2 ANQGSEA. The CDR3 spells CSVVDPGGPNEQYF. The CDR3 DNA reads TGCAGCGTTGTGGATCCCGGGGGGCCGAACGAGCAGTACTTC.

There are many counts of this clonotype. CDR3 nucleotides: TGCGCCAGCAGCTTGGGGACAGGGGGCACAGATACGCAGTATTTT. It yields the protein CASSLGTGGTDTQYF. The chain couples TRBV5-1 to TRBJ2-3; TRBD1 matches at 9 bases. The CDR3 covers 15 residues. Trimming took 0 bases from V and 1 from J; bases not matched to a gene: 0. Looked up from germline, CDR1 is SGHRS and CDR2 is YFSETQ.

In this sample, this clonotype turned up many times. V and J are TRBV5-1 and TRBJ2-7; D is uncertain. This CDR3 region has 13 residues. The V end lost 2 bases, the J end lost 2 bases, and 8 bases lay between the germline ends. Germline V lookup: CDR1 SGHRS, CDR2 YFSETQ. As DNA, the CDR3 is TGCGCCAGCAGCTTTGACTCTGCCTACGAGCAGTACTTC. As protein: CASSFDSAYEQYF. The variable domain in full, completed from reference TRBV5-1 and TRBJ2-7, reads KAGVTQTPRYLIKTRGQQVTLSCSPISGHRSVSWYQQTPGQGLQFLFEYFSETQRNKGNFPGRFSGRQFSNSRSEMNVSTLELGDSALYLCASSFDSAYEQYFGPGTRLTVT.

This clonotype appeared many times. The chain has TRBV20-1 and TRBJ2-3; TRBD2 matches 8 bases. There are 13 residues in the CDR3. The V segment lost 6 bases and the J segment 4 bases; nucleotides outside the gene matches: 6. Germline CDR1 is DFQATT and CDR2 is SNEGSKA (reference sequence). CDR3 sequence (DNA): TGCAGTGCGCCCAGCGGGGGCTCAGATACGCAGTATTTT. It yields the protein CSAPSGGSDTQYF.

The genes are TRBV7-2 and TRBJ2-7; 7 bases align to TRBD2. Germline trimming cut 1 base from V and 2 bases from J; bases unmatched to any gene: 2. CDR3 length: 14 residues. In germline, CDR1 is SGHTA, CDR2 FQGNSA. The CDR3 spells CASSLVAGTYEQYF. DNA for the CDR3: TGTGCCAGCAGCTTAGTAGCGGGTACCTACGAGCAGTACTTC.

The CDR3 here is CASSQDYGAYGDNEQFF. CDR3 DNA sequence: TGTGCCAGCAGCCAAGATTACGGGGCATATGGTGATAATGAGCAGTTCTTC. The chain combines TRBV3-1 with TRBJ2-1; D tentatively fits TRBD1 or TRBD2 (5 bases each). Trimming took 0 bases from V and 7 from J, leaving 19 bases between them. From germline, CDR1 is LGHDT and CDR2 YNNKEL (reference sequence). The CDR3 spans 17 residues.

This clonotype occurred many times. This chain's CDR3 is CASSRSVTDTQYF. CDR3 nucleotide sequence: TGCGCCAGCAGTAGGAGCGTCACAGATACGCAGTATTTT. The chain combines TRBV4-3 with TRBJ2-3; the D is unclear. Germline V gene lookup returns CDR1 LGHNA and CDR2 YSLEER. The CDR3 is made up of 13 amino acids. With 6 bases removed from V and 2 bases from J, the gap between germline ends came to 9 bases.

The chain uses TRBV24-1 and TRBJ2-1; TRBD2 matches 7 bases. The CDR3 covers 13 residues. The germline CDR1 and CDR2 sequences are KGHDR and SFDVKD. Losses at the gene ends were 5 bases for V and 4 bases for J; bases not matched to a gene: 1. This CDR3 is CATSAAGYNEQFF. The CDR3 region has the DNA TGTGCCACCAGTGCAGCGGGGTACAATGAGCAGTTCTTC.

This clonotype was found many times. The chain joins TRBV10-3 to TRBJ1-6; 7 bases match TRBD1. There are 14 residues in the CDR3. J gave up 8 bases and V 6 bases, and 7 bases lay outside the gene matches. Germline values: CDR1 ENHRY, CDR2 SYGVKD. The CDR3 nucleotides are TGTGCCATCAGCGACAGGGCCAGCGATTCACCCCTCCACTTT. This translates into CAISDRASDSPLHF.

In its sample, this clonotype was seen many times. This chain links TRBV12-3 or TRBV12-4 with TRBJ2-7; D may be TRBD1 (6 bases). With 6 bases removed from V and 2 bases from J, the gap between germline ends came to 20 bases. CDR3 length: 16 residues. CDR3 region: CASSPIRAGAAYEQYF. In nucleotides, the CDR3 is TGTGCCAGCAGCCCCATCCGCGCAGGGGCCGCCTACGAGCAGTACTTC.

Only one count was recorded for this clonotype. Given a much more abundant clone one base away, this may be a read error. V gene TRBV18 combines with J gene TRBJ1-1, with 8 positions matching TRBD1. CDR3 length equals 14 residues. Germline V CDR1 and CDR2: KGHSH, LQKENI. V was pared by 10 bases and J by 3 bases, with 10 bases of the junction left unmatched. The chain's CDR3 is CANSRDRTDTEAFF. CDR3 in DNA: TGTGCCAACTCGAGGGACAGGACGGACACTGAAGCTTTCTTT.